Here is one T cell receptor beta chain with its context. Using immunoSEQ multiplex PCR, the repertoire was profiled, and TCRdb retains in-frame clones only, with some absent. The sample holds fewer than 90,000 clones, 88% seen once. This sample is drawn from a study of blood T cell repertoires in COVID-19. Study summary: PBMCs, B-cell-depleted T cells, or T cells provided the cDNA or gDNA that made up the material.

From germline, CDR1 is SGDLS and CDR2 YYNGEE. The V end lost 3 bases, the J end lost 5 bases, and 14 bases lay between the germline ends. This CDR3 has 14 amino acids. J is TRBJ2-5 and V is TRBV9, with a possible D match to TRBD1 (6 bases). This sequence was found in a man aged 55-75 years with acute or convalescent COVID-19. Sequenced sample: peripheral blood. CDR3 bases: TGTGCCAGCAGCGCCTTTGGGGGCGGGGAGACCCAGTACTTC. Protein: CASSAFGGGETQYF.